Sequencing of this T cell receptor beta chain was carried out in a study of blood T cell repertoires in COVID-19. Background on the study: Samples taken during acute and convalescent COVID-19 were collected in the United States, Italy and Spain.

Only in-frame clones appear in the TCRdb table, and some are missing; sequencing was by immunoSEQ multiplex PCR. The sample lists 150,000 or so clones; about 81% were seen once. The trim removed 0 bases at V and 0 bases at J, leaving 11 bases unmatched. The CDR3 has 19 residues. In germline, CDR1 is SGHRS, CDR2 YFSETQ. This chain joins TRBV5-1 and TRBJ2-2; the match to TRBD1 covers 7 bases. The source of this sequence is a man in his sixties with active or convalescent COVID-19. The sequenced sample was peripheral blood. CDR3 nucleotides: TGCGCCAGCAGCTTGGGCCCCAGGACAGGACAATCGAACACCGGGGAGCTGTTTTTT. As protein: CASSLGPRTGQSNTGELFF.